What follows is one T cell receptor (beta chain) and its context. These data belong to a study of T cell changes during pregnancy in multiple sclerosis. CDR3 size: 14 residues. Germline CDR1 and CDR2: MNHNS and SASEGT. The table came from immunoSEQ multiplex PCR; TCRdb's copy has only in-frame clones and leaves some out. This table has nearly 70,000 clones, roughly 94% appearing once. The source of this sequence is a female donor in good health, enrolled as a control in a pregnancy study. The V and J genes are TRBV6-1 and TRBJ2-5; 9 positions agree with TRBD1. The J call may be incorrect, as the DNA end agrees better with TRBJ2-7. The sequencing here drew on peripheral blood, taken in the second trimester of pregnancy. The DNA for the CDR3 is TGTGCCAGCAGAAGACAGGGGGAGACCTACGAGCAGTACTTC. Translated: CASRRQGETYEQYF.